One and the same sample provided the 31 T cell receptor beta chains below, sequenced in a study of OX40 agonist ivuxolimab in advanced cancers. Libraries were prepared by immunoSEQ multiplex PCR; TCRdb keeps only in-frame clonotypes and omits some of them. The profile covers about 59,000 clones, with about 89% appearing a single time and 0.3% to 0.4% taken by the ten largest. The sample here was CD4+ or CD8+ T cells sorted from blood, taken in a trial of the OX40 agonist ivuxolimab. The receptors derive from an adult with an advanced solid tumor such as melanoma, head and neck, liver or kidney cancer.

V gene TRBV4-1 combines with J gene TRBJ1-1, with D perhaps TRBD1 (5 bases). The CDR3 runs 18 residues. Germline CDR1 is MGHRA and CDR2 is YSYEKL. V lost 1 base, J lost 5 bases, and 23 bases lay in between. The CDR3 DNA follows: TGCGCCAGCAGCCAAGTCCCCATCCTACAAGGCGGGGGGACTGAAGCTTTCTTT. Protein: CASSQVPILQGGGTEAFF.

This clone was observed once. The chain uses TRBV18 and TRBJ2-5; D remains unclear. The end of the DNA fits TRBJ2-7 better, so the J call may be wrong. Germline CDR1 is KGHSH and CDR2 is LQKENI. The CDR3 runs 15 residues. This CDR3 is CASSPATPTSYEQYF. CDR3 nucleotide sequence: TGTGCCAGCTCACCTGCTACCCCCACCTCCTACGAGCAGTACTTC.

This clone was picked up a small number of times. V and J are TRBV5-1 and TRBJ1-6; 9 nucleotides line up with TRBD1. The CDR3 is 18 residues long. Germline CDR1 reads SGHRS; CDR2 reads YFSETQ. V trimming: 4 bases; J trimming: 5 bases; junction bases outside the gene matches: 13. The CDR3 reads CASSGTGLAPIDNSPLHF. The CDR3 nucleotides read TGCGCCAGCAGCGGGACAGGGTTGGCTCCTATTGATAATTCACCCCTCCACTTT.

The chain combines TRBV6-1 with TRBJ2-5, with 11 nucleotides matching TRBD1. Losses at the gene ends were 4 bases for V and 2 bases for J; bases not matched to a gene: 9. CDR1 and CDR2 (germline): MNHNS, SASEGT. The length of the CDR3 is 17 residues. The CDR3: CASSARTGTGGQETQYF. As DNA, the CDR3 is TGTGCCAGCAGTGCCCGCACCGGGACAGGGGGTCAAGAGACCCAGTACTTC.

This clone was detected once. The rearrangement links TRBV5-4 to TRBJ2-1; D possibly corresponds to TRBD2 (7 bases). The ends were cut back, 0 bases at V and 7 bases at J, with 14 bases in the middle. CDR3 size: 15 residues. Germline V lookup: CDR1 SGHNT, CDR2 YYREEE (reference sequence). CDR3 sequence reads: CASSLATGGKNEQFF. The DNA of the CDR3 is TGTGCCAGCAGCTTGGCCACGGGGGGCAAAAATGAGCAGTTCTTC.

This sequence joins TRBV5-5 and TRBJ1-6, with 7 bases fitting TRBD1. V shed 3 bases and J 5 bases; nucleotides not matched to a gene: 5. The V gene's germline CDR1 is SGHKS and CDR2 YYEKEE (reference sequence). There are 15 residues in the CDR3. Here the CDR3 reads CASSWDRRNNSPLHF. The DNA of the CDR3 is TGTGCCAGCAGCTGGGACAGAAGAAATAATTCACCCCTCCACTTT.

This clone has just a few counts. DNA of the CDR3: TGTGCCAGCAGTGAATTCGGACAGGGGTATGGCTACACCTTC. It yields the protein CASSEFGQGYGYTF. The J gene is TRBJ1-2, the V gene TRBV6-1; TRBD1 aligns across 9 bases. Germline V gives CDR1 MNHNS, CDR2 SASEGT. V shed 2 bases, J shed 5 bases, and the junction held 3 bases outside the gene matches. CDR3 length equals 14 residues.

In DNA form, the CDR3 reads TGTGCCAGCAGGAAAGCAGCCAAAAACATTCAGTACTTC. Translation: CASRKAAKNIQYF. The V and J genes are TRBV6-5 and TRBJ2-4, with D unclear. V was pared by 6 bases and J by 0 bases, with 6 bases between. CDR3 length: 13 amino acids. Per germline, CDR1 MNHEY and CDR2 SVGAGI.

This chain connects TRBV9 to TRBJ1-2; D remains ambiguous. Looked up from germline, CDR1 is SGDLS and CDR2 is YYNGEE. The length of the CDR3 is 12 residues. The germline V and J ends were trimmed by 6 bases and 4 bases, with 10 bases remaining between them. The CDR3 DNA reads TGTGCCAGCAACAATGTCGGCTATGGCTACACCTTC. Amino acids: CASNNVGYGYTF.

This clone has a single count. CDR3: CAWSTSSYGYTF. The CDR3 coding sequence is TGTGCCTGGAGTACGAGTAGCTATGGCTACACCTTC. This sequence joins TRBV30 and TRBJ1-2; the D is unclear. CDR3 size: 12 residues. Germline assignment: CDR1 GTSNPN and CDR2 SVGIG (reference sequence). V shed 2 bases and J shed 4 bases, with 8 bases lying between them. The full variable domain, completed using reference TRBV30 and TRBJ1-2, is SQTIHQWPATLVQPVGSPLSLECTVEGTSNPNLYWYRQAAGRGLQLLFYSVGIGQISSEVPQNLSASRPQDRQFILSSKKLLLSDSGFYLCAWSTSSYGYTFGSGTRLTVV.

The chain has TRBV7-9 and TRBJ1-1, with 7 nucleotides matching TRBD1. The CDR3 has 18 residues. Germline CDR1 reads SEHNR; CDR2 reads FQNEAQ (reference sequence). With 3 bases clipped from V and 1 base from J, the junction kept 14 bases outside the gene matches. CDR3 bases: TGTGCCAGCAGCTTGTATAAGGGGGCCCTCCAAACGAACACTGAAGCTTTCTTT. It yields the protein CASSLYKGALQTNTEAFF. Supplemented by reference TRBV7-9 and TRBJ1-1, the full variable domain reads DTGVSQNPRHKITKRGQNVTFRCDPISEHNRLYWYRQTLGQGPEFLTYFQNEAQLEKSRLLSDRFSAERPKGSFSTLEIQRTEQGDSAMYLCASSLYKGALQTNTEAFFGQGTRLTVV.

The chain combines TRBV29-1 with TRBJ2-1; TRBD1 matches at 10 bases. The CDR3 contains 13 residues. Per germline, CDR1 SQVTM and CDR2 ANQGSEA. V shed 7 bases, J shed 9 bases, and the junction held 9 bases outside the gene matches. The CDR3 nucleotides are TGCAGCGGCGACAGGGGGCTAACGAGTGAGCAGTTCTTC. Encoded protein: CSGDRGLTSEQFF.

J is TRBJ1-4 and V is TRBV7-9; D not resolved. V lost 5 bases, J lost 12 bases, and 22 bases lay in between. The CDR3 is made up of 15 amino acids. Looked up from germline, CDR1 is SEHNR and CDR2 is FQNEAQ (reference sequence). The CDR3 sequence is CASSKRRLQSSELFF. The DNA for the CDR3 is TGTGCCAGCAGCAAACGTCGCCTTCAAAGTAGCGAACTGTTTTTT.

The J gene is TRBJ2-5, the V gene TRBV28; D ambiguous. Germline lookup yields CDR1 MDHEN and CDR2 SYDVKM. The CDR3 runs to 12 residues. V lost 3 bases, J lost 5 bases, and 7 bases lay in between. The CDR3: CASSFIGETQYF. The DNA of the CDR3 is TGTGCCAGCAGTTTTATCGGGGAGACCCAGTACTTC.

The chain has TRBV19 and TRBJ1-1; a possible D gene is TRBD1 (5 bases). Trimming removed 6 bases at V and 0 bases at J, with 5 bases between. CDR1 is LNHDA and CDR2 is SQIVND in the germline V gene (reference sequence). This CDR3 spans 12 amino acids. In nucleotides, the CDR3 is TGTGCCAGTAGGGGGCTGAACACTGAAGCTTTCTTT. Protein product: CASRGLNTEAFF.

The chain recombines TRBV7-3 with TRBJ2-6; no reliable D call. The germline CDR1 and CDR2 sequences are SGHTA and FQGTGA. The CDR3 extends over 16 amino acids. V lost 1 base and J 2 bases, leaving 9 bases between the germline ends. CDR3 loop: CASSLMGKAGANVLTF. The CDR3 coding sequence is TGTGCCAGCAGCTTAATGGGGAAGGCTGGGGCCAACGTCCTGACTTTC. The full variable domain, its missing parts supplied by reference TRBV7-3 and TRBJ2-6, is GAGVSQTPSNKVTEKGKYVELRCDPISGHTALYWYRQSLGQGPEFLIYFQGTGAADDSGLPNDRFFAVRPEGSVSTLKIQRTERGDSAVYLCASSLMGKAGANVLTFGAGSRLTVL.

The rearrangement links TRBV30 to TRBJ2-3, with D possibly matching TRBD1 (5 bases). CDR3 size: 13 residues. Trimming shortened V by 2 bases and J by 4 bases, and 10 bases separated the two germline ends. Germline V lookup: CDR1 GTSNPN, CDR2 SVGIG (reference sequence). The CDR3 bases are TGTGCCTGGAGTACTCAGGGCCCAGATACGCAGTATTTT. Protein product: CAWSTQGPDTQYF. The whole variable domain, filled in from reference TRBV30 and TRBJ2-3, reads SQTIHQWPATLVQPVGSPLSLECTVEGTSNPNLYWYRQAAGRGLQLLFYSVGIGQISSEVPQNLSASRPQDRQFILSSKKLLLSDSGFYLCAWSTQGPDTQYFGPGTRLTVL.

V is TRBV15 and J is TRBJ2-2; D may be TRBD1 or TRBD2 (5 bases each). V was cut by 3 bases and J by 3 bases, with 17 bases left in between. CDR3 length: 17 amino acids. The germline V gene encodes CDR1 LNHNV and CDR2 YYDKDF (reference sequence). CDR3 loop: CATSRARGGRDTGELFF. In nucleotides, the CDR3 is TGTGCCACCAGCAGGGCCCGGGGCGGGCGGGACACCGGGGAGCTGTTTTTT.

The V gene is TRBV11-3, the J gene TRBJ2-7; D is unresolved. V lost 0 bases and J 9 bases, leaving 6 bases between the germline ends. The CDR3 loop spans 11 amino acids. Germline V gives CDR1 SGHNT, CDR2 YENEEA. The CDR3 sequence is CASSLEVGQYF. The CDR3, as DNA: TGTGCCAGCAGCTTAGAAGTTGGGCAGTACTTC.

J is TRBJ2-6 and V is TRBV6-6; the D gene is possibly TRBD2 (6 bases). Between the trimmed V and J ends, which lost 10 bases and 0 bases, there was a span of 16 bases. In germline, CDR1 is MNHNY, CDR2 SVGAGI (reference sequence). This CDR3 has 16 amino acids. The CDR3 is CATGSVGGSGANVLTF. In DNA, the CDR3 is TGTGCCACCGGCAGCGTGGGGGGCTCTGGGGCCAACGTCCTGACTTTC.

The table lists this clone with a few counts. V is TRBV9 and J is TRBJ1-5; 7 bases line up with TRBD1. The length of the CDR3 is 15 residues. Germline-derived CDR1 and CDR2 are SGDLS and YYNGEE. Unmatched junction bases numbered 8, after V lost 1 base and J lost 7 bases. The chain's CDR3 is CASSVSGDRDQPQHF. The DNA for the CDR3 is TGTGCCAGCAGCGTATCTGGAGACAGGGACCAGCCCCAGCATTTT.

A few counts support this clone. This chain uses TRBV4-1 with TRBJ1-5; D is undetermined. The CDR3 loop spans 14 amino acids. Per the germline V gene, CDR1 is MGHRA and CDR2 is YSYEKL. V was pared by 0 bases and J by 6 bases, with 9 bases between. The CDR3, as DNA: TGCGCCAGCAGCCAAGATCAATGGACTCAGCCCCAGCATTTT. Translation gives CASSQDQWTQPQHF.

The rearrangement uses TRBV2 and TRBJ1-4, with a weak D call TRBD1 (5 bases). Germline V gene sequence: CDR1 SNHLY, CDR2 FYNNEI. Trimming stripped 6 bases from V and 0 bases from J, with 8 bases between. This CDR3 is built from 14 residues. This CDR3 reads CASSPTATNEKLFF. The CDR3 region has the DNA TGTGCCAGCAGCCCGACAGCAACTAATGAAAAACTGTTTTTT.

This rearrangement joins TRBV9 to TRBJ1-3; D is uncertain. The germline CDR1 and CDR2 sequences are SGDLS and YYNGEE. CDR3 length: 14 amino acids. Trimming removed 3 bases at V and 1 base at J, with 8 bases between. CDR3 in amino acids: CASSERTSGNTIYF. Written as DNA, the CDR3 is TGTGCCAGCAGCGAGCGTACGTCTGGAAACACCATATATTTT.

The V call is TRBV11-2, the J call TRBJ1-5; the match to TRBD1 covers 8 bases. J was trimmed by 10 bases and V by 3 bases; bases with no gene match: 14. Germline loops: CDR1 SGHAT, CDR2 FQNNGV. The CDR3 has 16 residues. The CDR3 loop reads CASSFGPRDRRSPQHF. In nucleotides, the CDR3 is TGTGCCAGCAGCTTTGGACCCCGGGACAGGCGCTCCCCCCAGCATTTT.

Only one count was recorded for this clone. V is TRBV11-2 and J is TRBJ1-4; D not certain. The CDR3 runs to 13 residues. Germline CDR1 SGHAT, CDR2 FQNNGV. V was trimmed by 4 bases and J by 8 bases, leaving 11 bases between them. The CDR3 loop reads CASSSHRLEKLFF. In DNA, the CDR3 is TGTGCCAGCAGCTCTCATCGGCTCGAAAAACTGTTTTTT.

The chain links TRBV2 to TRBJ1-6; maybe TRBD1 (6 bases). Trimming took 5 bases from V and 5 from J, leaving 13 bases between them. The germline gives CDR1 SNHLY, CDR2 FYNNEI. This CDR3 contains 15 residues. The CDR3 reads CASSLGDTNNSPLHF. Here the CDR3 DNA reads TGTGCCAGCAGTCTCGGGGACACTAATAATTCACCCCTCCACTTT.

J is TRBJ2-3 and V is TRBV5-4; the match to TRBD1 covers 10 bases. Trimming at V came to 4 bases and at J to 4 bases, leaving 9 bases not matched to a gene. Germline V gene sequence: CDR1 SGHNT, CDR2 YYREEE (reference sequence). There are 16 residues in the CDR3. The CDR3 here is CASSLGGQGFSDTQYF. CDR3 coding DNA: TGTGCCAGCAGCCTTGGGGGACAGGGGTTTTCAGATACGCAGTATTTT.

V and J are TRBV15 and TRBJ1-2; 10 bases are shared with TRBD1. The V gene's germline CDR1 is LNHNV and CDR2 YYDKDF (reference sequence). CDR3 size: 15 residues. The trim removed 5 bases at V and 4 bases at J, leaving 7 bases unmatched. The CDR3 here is CATSPPGQGIYGYTF. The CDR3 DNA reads TGTGCCACCAGCCCACCGGGACAGGGGATCTATGGCTACACCTTC.

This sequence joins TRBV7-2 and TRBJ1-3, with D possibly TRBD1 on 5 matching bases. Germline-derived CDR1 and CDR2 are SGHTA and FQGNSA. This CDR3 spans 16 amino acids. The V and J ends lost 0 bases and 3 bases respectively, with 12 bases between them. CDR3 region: CASSLAGLRSGNTIYF. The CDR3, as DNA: TGTGCCAGCAGCTTAGCGGGGCTTAGGAGTGGAAACACCATATATTTT.

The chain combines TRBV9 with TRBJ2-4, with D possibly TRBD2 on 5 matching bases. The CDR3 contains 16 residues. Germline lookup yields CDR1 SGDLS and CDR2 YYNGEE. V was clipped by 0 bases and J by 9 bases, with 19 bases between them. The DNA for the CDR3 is TGTGCCAGCAGCGTAGGGGCTGGGAGCGGATCGGCCATTCAGTACTTC. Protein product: CASSVGAGSGSAIQYF.